Listed below are T cell receptor beta chains from one sample, sequenced in a study of blood T cell repertoires in COVID-19. Repertoires were generated with immunoSEQ multiplex PCR, while TCRdb's copy carries only in-frame clones and drops some. The sample includes 400,000 to 500,000 clones, approximately 87% of them seen just once. The sequencing sample was made of PBMCs or T cells enriched from blood (not recorded which). The receptors were sampled from a woman aged 40 to 50 who had recovered from COVID-19. The CDR3 runs from the conserved cysteine through the conserved F or W. D genes are given only for firm matches. The size field is filled for only some rows; it gives once, few, many or a size class.

D gene: TRBD1
J gene: TRBJ1-2
clone size: .
V gene: TRBV19
CDR3 protein: CASSPGQGAYYGYTF
CDR3 DNA: TGTGCCAGTAGTCCCGGACAGGGGGCTTACTATGGCTACACCTTC

D gene: .
J gene: TRBJ2-1
clone size: .
V gene: TRBV27
CDR3 protein: CASSLFVVEDYNEQFF
CDR3 DNA: TGTGCCAGCAGTTTATTTGTCGTTGAGGACTACAATGAGCAGTTCTTC

D gene: .
J gene: TRBJ2-7
clone size: .
V gene: TRBV7-9
CDR3 protein: CASSLTRGRGDTYEQYF
CDR3 DNA: TGTGCCAGCAGCTTAACCCGGGGCAGGGGCGACACCTACGAGCAGTACTTC

D gene: .
J gene: TRBJ2-7
clone size: few
V gene: TRBV4-3
CDR3 protein: CASSQAQGYEQYF
CDR3 DNA: TGCGCCAGCAGCCAAGCTCAGGGATACGAGCAGTACTTC

D gene: TRBD2
J gene: TRBJ2-2
clone size: .
V gene: TRBV9
CDR3 protein: CASSVDPSGRAVGTGELFF
CDR3 DNA: TGTGCCAGCAGCGTAGATCCTAGCGGGAGGGCCGTGGGCACCGGGGAGCTGTTTTTT

D gene: .
J gene: TRBJ2-5
clone size: .
V gene: TRBV5-1
CDR3 protein: CASSSAPQETQYF
CDR3 DNA: TGCGCCAGCAGCTCCGCGCCTCAAGAGACCCAGTACTTC

D gene: .
J gene: TRBJ1-1
clone size: .
V gene: TRBV18
CDR3 protein: CASSPARGYTEAFF
CDR3 DNA: TGTGCCAGCTCACCGGCTCGCGGGTACACTGAAGCTTTCTTT

D gene: .
J gene: TRBJ2-7
clone size: .
V gene: TRBV19
CDR3 protein: CASSILIAPTGQYF
CDR3 DNA: TGTGCCAGTAGTATCCTAATAGCTCCGACGGGGCAGTACTTC

D gene: TRBD1
J gene: TRBJ1-6
clone size: .
V gene: TRBV5-4
CDR3 protein: CASSWGQGDSPLHF
CDR3 DNA: TGTGCCAGCAGCTGGGGACAGGGAGATTCACCCCTCCACTTT

D gene: .
J gene: TRBJ2-1
clone size: .
V gene: TRBV18
CDR3 protein: CASSLGTYNEQFF
CDR3 DNA: TGTGCCAGCTCACTCGGGACTTACAATGAGCAGTTCTTC

D gene: .
J gene: TRBJ2-7
clone size: .
V gene: TRBV11-2
CDR3 protein: CASSLGYWHFQGEQYF
CDR3 DNA: TGTGCCAGCAGCTTAGGATACTGGCACTTTCAGGGCGAGCAGTACTTC

D gene: TRBD2
J gene: TRBJ2-1
clone size: .
V gene: TRBV12-5
CDR3 protein: CASGRPSSGDGNEQFF
CDR3 DNA: TGTGCTAGTGGTCGTCCGTCTAGCGGGGACGGAAATGAGCAGTTCTTC

D gene: .
J gene: TRBJ2-7
clone size: .
V gene: TRBV10-1
CDR3 protein: CASSFHGGEQYF
CDR3 DNA: TGCGCCAGCAGTTTCCATGGGGGGGAGCAGTACTTC

D gene: .
J gene: TRBJ2-7
clone size: .
V gene: TRBV6-5
CDR3 protein: CATTHPPKSYEQYF
CDR3 DNA: TGTGCCACTACGCACCCACCGAAGTCCTACGAGCAGTACTTC

D gene: TRBD2
J gene: TRBJ2-1
clone size: .
V gene: TRBV7-7
CDR3 protein: CASSEGLAGINEQFF
CDR3 DNA: TGTGCCAGCAGCGAGGGACTAGCGGGAATAAATGAGCAGTTCTTC

D gene: .
J gene: TRBJ1-2
clone size: .
V gene: TRBV6-5
CDR3 protein: CASRSTTGYYGYTF
CDR3 DNA: TGTGCCAGCAGAAGCACTACAGGATACTATGGCTACACCTTC

D gene: .
J gene: TRBJ1-6
clone size: .
V gene: TRBV3-1/TRBV3-2
CDR3 protein: CASSQDFLLEDYNSPLHF
CDR3 DNA: TGTGCCAGCAGCCAAGACTTCCTTTTGGAGGACTATAATTCACCCCTCCACTTT

D gene: .
J gene: TRBJ1-1
clone size: .
V gene: TRBV30
CDR3 protein: CAFHRVNTEAFF
CDR3 DNA: TGTGCCTTCCACAGGGTGAACACTGAAGCTTTCTTT

D gene: TRBD1
J gene: TRBJ2-3
clone size: .
V gene: TRBV19
CDR3 protein: CASSSGQATDTQYF
CDR3 DNA: TGTGCCAGTAGTTCAGGACAGGCCACAGATACGCAGTATTTT

D gene: .
J gene: TRBJ2-1
clone size: .
V gene: TRBV2
CDR3 protein: CASSEGGGYEQFF
CDR3 DNA: TGTGCCAGCAGTGAGGGGGGTGGGTATGAGCAGTTCTTC

D gene: .
J gene: TRBJ1-1
clone size: .
V gene: TRBV6-5
CDR3 protein: CASSRRDAGREAFF
CDR3 DNA: TGTGCCAGCAGTCGCAGAGACGCTGGGAGAGAAGCTTTCTTT

D gene: .
J gene: TRBJ2-7
clone size: once
V gene: TRBV10-3
CDR3 protein: CAICESGDEQYF
CDR3 DNA: TGTGCCATCTGCGAGTCAGGGGACGAGCAGTACTTC

D gene: .
J gene: TRBJ2-5
clone size: few
V gene: TRBV27
CDR3 protein: CASSLYAAPSYQETQYF
CDR3 DNA: TGTGCCAGCAGTTTATACGCAGCGCCAAGCTACCAAGAGACCCAGTACTTC

D gene: .
J gene: TRBJ2-7
clone size: .
V gene: TRBV9
CDR3 protein: CASSVGSRGFDYEQYF
CDR3 DNA: TGTGCCAGCAGCGTAGGGAGCAGGGGCTTCGACTACGAGCAGTACTTC

D gene: TRBD1
J gene: TRBJ1-2
clone size: .
V gene: TRBV7-8
CDR3 protein: CASSSHRTGAYGYTF
CDR3 DNA: TGTGCCAGCAGCTCACACCGGACAGGGGCTTATGGCTACACCTTC

D gene: TRBD1
J gene: TRBJ1-4
clone size: .
V gene: TRBV29-1
CDR3 protein: CSVLTGGIEKLFF
CDR3 DNA: TGCAGCGTTCTCACAGGGGGCATTGAAAAACTGTTTTTT

D gene: TRBD2
J gene: TRBJ2-1
clone size: .
V gene: TRBV10-3
CDR3 protein: CAISEVLASHNEQFF
CDR3 DNA: TGTGCCATCAGTGAAGTACTAGCGTCCCACAATGAGCAGTTCTTC

D gene: TRBD2
J gene: TRBJ2-1
clone size: once
V gene: TRBV5-1
CDR3 protein: CASSLTSGNFNEQFF
CDR3 DNA: TGCGCCAGCAGCTTGACTAGCGGGAATTTCAATGAGCAGTTCTTC

D gene: .
J gene: TRBJ2-7
clone size: .
V gene: TRBV25-1
CDR3 protein: CASSDLSYEQYF
CDR3 DNA: TGTGCCAGCAGTGACTTATCCTACGAGCAGTACTTC

D gene: .
J gene: TRBJ2-1
clone size: .
V gene: TRBV19
CDR3 protein: CASSRLNSYNEQFF
CDR3 DNA: TGTGCCAGTAGCCGACTAAACTCCTACAATGAGCAGTTCTTC

D gene: TRBD1
J gene: TRBJ2-1
clone size: .
V gene: TRBV27
CDR3 protein: CASRLDRVRLNEQFF
CDR3 DNA: TGTGCCAGCAGATTAGACAGGGTAAGATTAAATGAGCAGTTCTTC

D gene: TRBD1
J gene: TRBJ1-2
clone size: .
V gene: TRBV5-6
CDR3 protein: CASSLEAGGFSYTF
CDR3 DNA: TGTGCCAGCAGCTTGGAGGCAGGGGGCTTCTCCTACACCTTC

D gene: .
J gene: TRBJ1-6
clone size: .
V gene: TRBV9
CDR3 protein: CASSVDSSYNSPLHF
CDR3 DNA: TGTGCCAGCAGCGTCGACAGCTCCTATAATTCACCCCTCCACTTT

D gene: .
J gene: TRBJ1-1
clone size: .
V gene: TRBV29-1
CDR3 protein: CSVRGAEAFF
CDR3 DNA: TGCAGCGTTCGGGGAGCTGAAGCTTTCTTT

D gene: .
J gene: TRBJ1-1
clone size: .
V gene: TRBV5-3
CDR3 protein: CARSLRLRGHPQTEAFF
CDR3 DNA: TGTGCCAGAAGCTTGAGGCTCAGGGGCCACCCTCAGACTGAAGCTTTCTTT

D gene: .
J gene: TRBJ2-2
clone size: .
V gene: TRBV6-2/TRBV6-3
CDR3 protein: CASSLLAGHTGELFF
CDR3 DNA: TGTGCCAGCAGTTTACTGGCAGGGCACACCGGGGAGCTGTTTTTT

D gene: .
J gene: TRBJ1-5
clone size: .
V gene: TRBV6-5
CDR3 protein: CASRVDNLEVQPQHF
CDR3 DNA: TGTGCCAGCAGGGTGGATAACCTGGAGGTACAGCCCCAGCATTTT

D gene: .
J gene: TRBJ1-1
clone size: once
V gene: TRBV2
CDR3 protein: CASSEDGGGYTEAFF
CDR3 DNA: TGTGCCAGCAGTGAAGATGGAGGAGGTTACACTGAAGCTTTCTTT

D gene: .
J gene: TRBJ1-5
clone size: .
V gene: TRBV4-1
CDR3 protein: CASSQGLDRIQPQHF
CDR3 DNA: TGCGCCAGCAGCCAAGGTTTAGACAGAATCCAGCCCCAGCATTTT

D gene: .
J gene: TRBJ1-6
clone size: .
V gene: TRBV27
CDR3 protein: CASSLAGNSPLHF
CDR3 DNA: TGTGCCAGCAGTTTGGCGGGAAATTCACCCCTCCACTTT

D gene: .
J gene: TRBJ1-3
clone size: .
V gene: TRBV11-3
CDR3 protein: CASSPLSSGLGAGNTIYF
CDR3 DNA: TGTGCCAGCAGCCCGTTGAGCTCAGGCTTGGGCGCTGGAAACACCATATATTTT

D gene: .
J gene: TRBJ1-1
clone size: .
V gene: TRBV19
CDR3 protein: CASRVTLTEAFF
CDR3 DNA: TGTGCCAGTCGAGTAACGCTGACTGAAGCTTTCTTT

D gene: .
J gene: TRBJ2-5
clone size: once
V gene: TRBV2
CDR3 protein: CAILRAAPTGAQYF
CDR3 DNA: TGTGCCATATTACGGGCTGCTCCCACAGGCGCCCAGTACTTC

D gene: .
J gene: TRBJ1-3
clone size: .
V gene: TRBV5-1
CDR3 protein: CASSPGGGSTHSGNTIYF
CDR3 DNA: TGCGCCAGCAGCCCCGGGGGGGGCAGCACCCACTCTGGAAACACCATATATTTT

D gene: TRBD2
J gene: TRBJ2-1
clone size: .
V gene: TRBV28
CDR3 protein: CASSEGLGLYNEQFF
CDR3 DNA: TGTGCCAGCAGTGAGGGACTAGGCCTGTACAATGAGCAGTTCTTC

D gene: TRBD1
J gene: TRBJ2-2
clone size: .
V gene: TRBV5-1
CDR3 protein: CASSLTGVGDGELFF
CDR3 DNA: TGCGCCAGCAGCTTGACAGGGGTGGGAGACGGGGAGCTGTTTTTT